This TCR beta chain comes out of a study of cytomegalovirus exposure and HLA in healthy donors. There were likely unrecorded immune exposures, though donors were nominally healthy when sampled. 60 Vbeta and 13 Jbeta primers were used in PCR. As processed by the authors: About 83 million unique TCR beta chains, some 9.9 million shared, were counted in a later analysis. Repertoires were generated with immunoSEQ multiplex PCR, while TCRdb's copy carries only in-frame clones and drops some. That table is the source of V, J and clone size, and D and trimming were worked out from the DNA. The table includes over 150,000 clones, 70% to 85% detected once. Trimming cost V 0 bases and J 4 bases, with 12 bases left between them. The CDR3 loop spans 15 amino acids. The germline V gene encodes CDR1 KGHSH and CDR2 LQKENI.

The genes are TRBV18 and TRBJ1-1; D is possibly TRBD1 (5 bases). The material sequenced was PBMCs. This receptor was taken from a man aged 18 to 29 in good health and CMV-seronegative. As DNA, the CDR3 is TGTGCCAGCTCACCACCAGCAGGGAGGGGCACTGAAGCTTTCTTT. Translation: CASSPPAGRGTEAFF. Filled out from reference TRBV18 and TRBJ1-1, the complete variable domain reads NAGVMQNPRHLVRRRGQEARLRCSPMKGHSHVYWYRQLPEEGLKFMVYLQKENIIDESGMPKERFSAEFPKEGPSILRIQQVVRGDSAAYFCASSPPAGRGTEAFFGQGTRLTVV.